A selection of T cell receptor beta chains follows, all from one sample in a study of OX40 agonist ivuxolimab in advanced cancers. Measured with immunoSEQ multiplex PCR; TCRdb has only the in-frame clones, and not every one. Of approximately 69,000 clones listed, approximately 86% are singletons. Specimen: CD4+ or CD8+ T cells sorted from blood, collected in a trial of the OX40 agonist ivuxolimab. The receptor source for this set is an adult with an advanced solid tumor such as melanoma, head and neck, liver or kidney cancer. Both conserved end residues are part of each CDR3. D genes are given only for firm matches. Part of the rows lack a size; the others show once, few, many or a class for expanded clones.

v_gene	d_gene	abundance	j_gene	CDR3nt	CDR3aa
TRBV7-2	NA	NA	TRBJ2-7	TGTGCCAGCAGCTTAGAACCGGGACGGATCTACGAGCAGTACTTC	CASSLEPGRIYEQYF
TRBV30	NA	NA	TRBJ2-2	TGTGCCTGGAGTGTACAACGGGGTTACACCGGGGAGCTGTTTTTT	CAWSVQRGYTGELFF
TRBV28	TRBD2	NA	TRBJ2-2	TGTGCCAGCAGAAAGCTCGGGACTAGCGGGAGGCCAGTCACCGGGGAGCTGTTTTTT	CASRKLGTSGRPVTGELFF
TRBV5-1	NA	NA	TRBJ2-7	TGCGCCAGCAGCTTGGCGTTCGGTACCGAGCAGTACTTC	CASSLAFGTEQYF
TRBV7-9	NA	NA	TRBJ2-4	TGTGCCAGCAGCCCAAACATTCAGTACTTC	CASSPNIQYF
TRBV7-6	NA	NA	TRBJ2-7	TGTGCCAGCAGCTTAGTTGCAGGGAACCCAAACCACGAGCAGTACTTC	CASSLVAGNPNHEQYF
TRBV6-6	NA	NA	TRBJ2-3	TGTGCCAGCAATCACGGACCGACAGATACGCAGTATTTT	CASNHGPTDTQYF
TRBV5-1	TRBD2	NA	TRBJ2-4	TGCGCCAGCAGCTGGGCCGGGAGGGGTGTTGGGAACATTCAGTACTTC	CASSWAGRGVGNIQYF
TRBV7-2	NA	NA	TRBJ2-2	TGTGCCAGCAGCCCCCATGGTAACACCGGGGAGCTGTTTTTT	CASSPHGNTGELFF
TRBV7-3	NA	NA	TRBJ2-1	TGTGCCAGCAGCTTAACACCAGGGCGGGATGAGCAGTTCTTC	CASSLTPGRDEQFF
TRBV2	NA	NA	TRBJ2-1	TGTGCCAGCAGCCTAGCCGGTCGTAACAATGAGCAGTTCTTC	CASSLAGRNNEQFF
TRBV2	NA	once	TRBJ2-3	TGTGCCAGCAGCCCGGACGCCTATACGCAGTATTTT	CASSPDAYTQYF
TRBV28	TRBD1	NA	TRBJ2-7	TGTGCCAGCACTATTGGACAGGCCTACGAGCAGTACTTC	CASTIGQAYEQYF
TRBV7-2	NA	NA	TRBJ2-3	TGTGCCAGCAGCTTGGGGGACTTTAGCACAGATACGCAGTATTTT	CASSLGDFSTDTQYF
TRBV7-9	NA	NA	TRBJ2-5	TGTGCCAGCAGCTTAGCCTTGGGTGGGGTCTACGAGACCCAGTACTTC	CASSLALGGVYETQYF
TRBV7-9	NA	few	TRBJ1-1	TGTGCCAGCAGCTTTGACACTGAAGCTTTCTTT	CASSFDTEAFF
TRBV18	TRBD1	NA	TRBJ1-5	TGTGCCAGCTCACCAGAGGGACAGGGGCTAGGACAGCCCCAGCATTTT	CASSPEGQGLGQPQHF
TRBV6-5	NA	few	TRBJ2-7	TGTGCCAGCAGTATCTCCTACGAGCAGTACTTC	CASSISYEQYF
TRBV7-6	TRBD1	few	TRBJ2-5	TGTGCCAGCAGCTACGGGACAGGGCATCAAGAGACCCAGTACTTC	CASSYGTGHQETQYF
TRBV18	NA	NA	TRBJ1-5	TGTGCCAGCTCGCTAGCGGGACGGGGTAATCAGCCCCAGCATTTT	CASSLAGRGNQPQHF
TRBV30	NA	NA	TRBJ1-4	TGTGCCTGGAGTGTACGCGGGGGGAGTAATGAAAAACTGTTTTTT	CAWSVRGGSNEKLFF
TRBV30	NA	few	TRBJ1-5	TGTGCCTGGAGTGTACAAGGGGGAGGTCAGCCCCAGCATTTT	CAWSVQGGGQPQHF